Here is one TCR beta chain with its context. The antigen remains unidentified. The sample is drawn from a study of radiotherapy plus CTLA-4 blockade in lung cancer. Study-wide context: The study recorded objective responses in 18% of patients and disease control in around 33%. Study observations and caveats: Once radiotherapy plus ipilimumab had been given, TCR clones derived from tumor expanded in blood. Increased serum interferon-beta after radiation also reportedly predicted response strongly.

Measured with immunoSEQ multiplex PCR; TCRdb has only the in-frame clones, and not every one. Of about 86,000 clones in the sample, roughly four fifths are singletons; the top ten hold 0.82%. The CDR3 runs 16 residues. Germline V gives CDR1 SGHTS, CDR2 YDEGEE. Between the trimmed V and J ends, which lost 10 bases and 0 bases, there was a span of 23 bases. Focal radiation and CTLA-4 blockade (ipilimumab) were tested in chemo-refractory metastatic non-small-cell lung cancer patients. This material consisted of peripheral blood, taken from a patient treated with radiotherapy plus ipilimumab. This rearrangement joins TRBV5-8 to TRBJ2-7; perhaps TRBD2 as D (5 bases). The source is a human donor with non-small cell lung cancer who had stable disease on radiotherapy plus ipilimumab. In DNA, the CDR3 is TGTGCCGGAGACCTTGCCGGACTGAGGAGCTCCTACGAGCAGTACTTC. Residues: CAGDLAGLRSSYEQYF.